Listed below are T cell receptor beta chains from one sample, sequenced in a study of blood T cell repertoires in COVID-19. Libraries were prepared by immunoSEQ multiplex PCR; TCRdb keeps only in-frame clonotypes and omits some of them. This sample has about 76,000 clones, with approximately 78% found just once. Sequenced input: peripheral blood. The receptors come from a human donor in a cohort sampled during active COVID-19. CDR3s leave out the opening cysteine and the closing phenylalanine or tryptophan. The order of the fields is V gene, CDR3 protein.

>TRBV29-1
SWTGSYNEQF
>TRBV6-6
ASSYEGGNEQF
>TRBV5-4
ASSLPGLAGNTGELF
>TRBV4-2
ASSQVQGKRSESYNEQF
>TRBV7-6
ASSRDSSYNSPLH
>TRBV27
ASSRSGYTEAF
>TRBV19
ASSMDRDRDSPLH
>TRBV5-1
ASSLAGMNTEAF
>TRBV4-2
ASSPDEQAAVYGYT
>TRBV7-9
ASSEGQGWFEKLF
>TRBV9
ASSGGPNTGELF
>TRBV5-1
ASSTTPLGDNSPLH
>TRBV20-1
SASGQVNEKLF
>TRBV18
ASSPQGRGMVNTEAF
>TRBV13
ASSLEARGKGHEQY
>TRBV4-1
ASSPMTGEYGYT
>TRBV6-5
ASSPGEKLF
>TRBV11-2
ASSFQGYSPLH
>TRBV30
AWSAYYRETEAF
>TRBV5-1
ASSPGLAGTGELF
>TRBV5-1
ASSLGQGSSYEQY
>TRBV21-1
ASSKGREAGGQETQY
>TRBV2
ASGRQGSSTEAF
>TRBV20-1
SASERGGSDTQY
>TRBV10-2
ASGDSDGYT
>TRBV2
ASIIQGAGTEAF
>TRBV5-6
ASSSSRTNEKLF
>TRBV11-3
ASSRTSASETQY
>TRBV5-1
ASSLRAADNTDTQY
>TRBV15
ATRGTGAGNTIY
>TRBV7-9
ASSSRTVANYGYT
>TRBV27
ASSRGGYEQY
>TRBV6-5
ASSYDRAYEQY
>TRBV10-3
AISESAEGNTEAF
>TRBV9
ASSAGTSGYNEQF
>TRBV4-1
ASSQDGTGGQTQY
>TRBV3-1/TRBV3-2
ASSQGTSAQKQF